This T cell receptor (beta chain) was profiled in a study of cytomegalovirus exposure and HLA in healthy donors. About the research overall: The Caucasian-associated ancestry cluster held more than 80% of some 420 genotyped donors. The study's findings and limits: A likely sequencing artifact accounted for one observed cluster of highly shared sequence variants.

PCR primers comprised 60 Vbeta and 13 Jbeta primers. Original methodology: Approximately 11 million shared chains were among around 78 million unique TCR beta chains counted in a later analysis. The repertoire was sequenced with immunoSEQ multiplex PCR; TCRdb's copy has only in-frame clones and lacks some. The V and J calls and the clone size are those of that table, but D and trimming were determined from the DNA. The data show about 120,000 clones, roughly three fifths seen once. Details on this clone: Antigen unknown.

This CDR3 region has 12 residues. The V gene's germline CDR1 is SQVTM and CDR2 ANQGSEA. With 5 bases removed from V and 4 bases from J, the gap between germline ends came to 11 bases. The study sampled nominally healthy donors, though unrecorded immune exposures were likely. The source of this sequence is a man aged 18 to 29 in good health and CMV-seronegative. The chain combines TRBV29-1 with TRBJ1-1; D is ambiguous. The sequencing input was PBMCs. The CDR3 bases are TGCAGCGTTCTTCCTTCGGGCACTGAAGCTTTCTTT. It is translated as CSVLPSGTEAFF.